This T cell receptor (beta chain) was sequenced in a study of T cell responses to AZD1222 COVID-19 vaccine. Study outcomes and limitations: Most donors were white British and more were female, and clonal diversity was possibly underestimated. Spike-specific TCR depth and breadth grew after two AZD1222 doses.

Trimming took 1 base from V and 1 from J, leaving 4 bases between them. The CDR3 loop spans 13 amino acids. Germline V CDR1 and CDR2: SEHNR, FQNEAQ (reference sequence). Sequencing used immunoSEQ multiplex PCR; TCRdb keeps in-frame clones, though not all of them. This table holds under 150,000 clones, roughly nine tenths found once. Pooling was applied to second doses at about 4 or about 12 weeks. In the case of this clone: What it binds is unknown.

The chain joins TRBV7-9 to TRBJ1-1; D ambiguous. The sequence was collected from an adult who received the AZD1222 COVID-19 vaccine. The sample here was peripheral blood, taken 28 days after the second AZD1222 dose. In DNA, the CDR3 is TGTGCCAGCAGCTTAGTTACGAACACTGAAGCTTTCTTT. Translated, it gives CASSLVTNTEAFF.